This TCR beta chain came from a study of T cell changes during pregnancy in multiple sclerosis. In this sample, this clone turned up once. Germline values: CDR1 MNHEY, CDR2 SVGAGI. V dropped 8 bases and J dropped 4 bases, with 13 bases sitting between them. CDR3 length: 13 amino acids. The data were produced by immunoSEQ multiplex PCR, yet TCRdb's version contains in-frame clones alone and is incomplete. The data show some 85,000 clones, 90% to 95% seen once. This receptor was obtained from a female donor with multiple sclerosis, enrolled in a pregnancy study. The J gene is TRBJ2-3, the V gene TRBV6-5, with a weak D call TRBD2 (6 bases). This specimen was peripheral blood, taken in the second trimester of pregnancy. CDR3 bases: TGTGCCAGCGCCCTACGACTAGCAGATACGCAGTATTTT. This translates into CASALRLADTQYF.